These 27 T cell receptor beta chains came from one sample sequenced in a study of PD-L1 blockade in urothelial cancer. Profiling relied on immunoSEQ multiplex PCR, and the TCRdb table lists in-frame clones only, not all of them. The repertoire consists of roughly 90,000 clones, with roughly nine tenths occurring once and the leading ten covering roughly 9.4%. The source material was PBMCs, sampled around atezolizumab (anti-PD-L1) treatment. All receptors come from a man aged 55 to 70 with urothelial cancer.

This chain links TRBV6-6 with TRBJ2-5; 7 nucleotides match TRBD2. V trimming: 4 bases; J trimming: 2 bases; junction bases outside the gene matches: 7. The CDR3 is 15 residues long. Germline CDR1 is MNHNY and CDR2 is SVGAGI (reference sequence). The CDR3 DNA follows: TGTGCCAGCAGTTTTTCGGGGGGAGGTCAAGAGACCCAGTACTTC. Its protein is CASSFSGGGQETQYF.

This clone was detected once. The V gene is TRBV5-1, the J gene TRBJ2-6, with 9 bases that match TRBD2. From germline, CDR1 is SGHRS and CDR2 YFSETQ. The CDR3 totals 18 residues. Losses at the gene ends were 4 bases for V and 0 bases for J; bases not matched to a gene: 8. The CDR3 DNA is TGCGCCAGCAGCGCGGGGGGGACTGGTACCTCTGGGGCCAACGTCCTGACTTTC. Protein: CASSAGGTGTSGANVLTF.

The chain uses TRBV11-2 and TRBJ2-7; 13 positions match TRBD2. This CDR3 comprises 17 residues. CDR1 SGHAT and CDR2 FQNNGV come from the germline V gene. V was pared by 5 bases and J by 1 base, with 8 bases of the junction left unmatched. The CDR3 DNA sequence: TGTGCCAGCAGCCCACACCGGACTAGCGGGGGTTCCTACGAGCAGTACTTC. Translating gives CASSPHRTSGGSYEQYF.

The rearrangement joins TRBV20-1 to TRBJ2-7, with TRBD1 identical over 7 bases. Germline trimming cut 4 bases from V and 5 bases from J; bases unmatched to any gene: 2. CDR3 length: 11 amino acids. Germline V gene lookup returns CDR1 DFQATT and CDR2 SNEGSKA (reference sequence). The CDR3, as DNA: TGCAGTGCTACCACAGGGGACGAGCAGTACTTC. Encoded protein: CSATTGDEQYF.

The chain employs TRBV19 and TRBJ2-3, with a tentative D call TRBD1 (6 bases). The V end was cut by 10 bases, the J end by 1 base, with 18 bases between. Germline-derived CDR1 and CDR2 are LNHDA and SQIVND (reference sequence). The CDR3 has 15 amino acids. The CDR3 loop is CATERGGPGTDTQYF. The CDR3, as DNA: TGTGCCACAGAAAGAGGGGGACCGGGCACAGATACGCAGTATTTT.

V gene TRBV7-2 combines with J gene TRBJ1-3; D call uncertain. The V and J ends lost 5 bases and 0 bases respectively, with 8 bases between them. Germline values: CDR1 SGHTA, CDR2 FQGNSA. CDR3 length equals 14 residues. CDR3 coding DNA: TGTGCCAGCAGCCCCCCTAACTCTGGAAACACCATATATTTT. Translating gives CASSPPNSGNTIYF.

This clone was detected a few times. The identical CDR3 is also encoded by other nucleotide sequences in the sample. The rearrangement joins TRBV4-3 to TRBJ2-2, with 7 bases aligning to TRBD2. The trim removed 4 bases at V and 1 base at J, leaving 0 bases unmatched. Germline loops: CDR1 LGHNA, CDR2 YSLEER. CDR3 length equals 14 residues. The CDR3 sequence: CASSPSGNTGELFF. CDR3 nucleotide sequence: TGCGCCAGCAGCCCTAGCGGGAACACCGGGGAGCTGTTTTTT.

The chain employs TRBV21-1 and TRBJ2-7; the DNA was not compared with TRBD2, the D call given in the table. TRBV21-1 has pseudogene status. The CDR3 totals 14 residues. The CDR3 nucleotides are TGTGCCAGCAGCAAAGTTAGCCGGGGCTACGAGCAGTACTTC. Its protein product is CASSKVSRGYEQYF.

This clone was counted only a few times. The chain has TRBV6-4 and TRBJ2-3, with 8 nucleotides matching TRBD2. The CDR3 consists of 15 residues. Germline V gene sequence: CDR1 MRHNA, CDR2 SNTAGT. With 0 bases clipped from V and 1 base from J, the junction kept 0 bases outside the gene matches. CDR3 sequence reads: CASSDSRGGTDTQYF. In DNA form, the CDR3 reads TGTGCCAGCAGTGACTCGCGGGGGGGCACAGATACGCAGTATTTT.

The chain recombines TRBV5-7 with TRBJ1-1; possible D gene TRBD1, 6 bases. TRBV5-7 has ORF status, its function being uncertain. The V end was cut by 4 bases, the J end by 0 bases, with 13 bases between. This CDR3 is 15 amino acids long. The CDR3 loop reads CASSVGQPLNTEAFF. Written as DNA, the CDR3 is TGTGCCAGCAGCGTTGGACAGCCCTTGAACACTGAAGCTTTCTTT.

J is TRBJ1-4 and V is TRBV28; 8 nucleotides line up with TRBD1. Germline assignment: CDR1 MDHEN and CDR2 SYDVKM. J lost 3 bases, V lost 8 bases, and 2 bases had no gene match. This CDR3 contains 13 residues. The CDR3 bases are TGTGCCAGCGAGGACAGGGCTAATGAAAAACTGTTTTTT. Encoded protein: CASEDRANEKLFF.

This rearrangement joins TRBV4-3 to TRBJ2-5; 7 positions agree with TRBD1. J lost 5 bases, V lost 2 bases, and 5 bases had no gene match. The CDR3 consists of 14 residues. The germline V gene has CDR1 LGHNA and CDR2 YSLEER. Here the CDR3 reads CASSQQTGPETQYF. Written as DNA, the CDR3 is TGCGCCAGCAGCCAACAGACAGGGCCGGAGACCCAGTACTTC.

This clone was detected once. CDR3 bases: TGTGCCATCGGGACAGAGAATGAAAAACTGTTTTTT. Its protein is CAIGTENEKLFF. The chain combines TRBV10-3 with TRBJ1-4, with 7 bases aligning to TRBD1. This CDR3 is built from 12 residues. The germline V gene encodes CDR1 ENHRY and CDR2 SYGVKD. J gave up 5 bases and V 8 bases, and 2 bases lay outside the gene matches.

This rearrangement joins TRBV2 to TRBJ2-5, with 10 bases that match TRBD1. Germline V gene sequence: CDR1 SNHLY, CDR2 FYNNEI. The CDR3 runs 15 residues. With 2 bases clipped from V and 5 bases from J, the junction kept 5 bases outside the gene matches. The CDR3 spells CASSERGQGSETQYF. In nucleotides, the CDR3 is TGTGCCAGCAGTGAAAGGGGACAGGGGTCGGAGACCCAGTACTTC.

DNA for the CDR3: TGTGCCAGCAGTCCTAGAAGGAGCAATCAGCCCCAGCATTTT. This sequence encodes CASSPRRSNQPQHF. This chain links TRBV2 with TRBJ1-5; no firm D call. Germline-derived CDR1 and CDR2 are SNHLY and FYNNEI. This CDR3 region has 14 residues. The germline V and J ends were trimmed by 5 bases and 1 base, with 9 bases remaining between them.

The genes are TRBV5-1 and TRBJ1-1; 8 nucleotides match TRBD1. V dropped 4 bases and J dropped 7; count of bases not matched to a gene: 9. The CDR3 length is 14 residues. The V gene's germline CDR1 is SGHRS and CDR2 YFSETQ. The CDR3 sequence is CASSRTGTGIEAFF. The CDR3 DNA is TGCGCCAGCAGCAGAACCGGGACAGGAATTGAAGCTTTCTTT.

The V and J genes are TRBV18 and TRBJ2-1, with D uncertain. Germline loops: CDR1 KGHSH, CDR2 LQKENI. This CDR3 is built from 15 residues. With 3 bases removed from V and 8 bases from J, the gap between germline ends came to 17 bases. CDR3 sequence reads: CASSPAHQAFDEQFF. The CDR3 nucleotides read TGTGCCAGCTCACCCGCTCATCAGGCTTTCGATGAGCAGTTCTTC.

This chain uses TRBV15 with TRBJ2-1; TRBD2 might be the D (6 bases). The ends were cut back, 0 bases at V and 2 bases at J, with 11 bases in the middle. CDR3 length: 16 amino acids. Germline V gene sequence: CDR1 LNHNV, CDR2 YYDKDF (reference sequence). CDR3 residues: CATSREGGGTYNEQFF. The CDR3 DNA follows: TGTGCCACCAGCAGAGAGGGTGGGGGGACCTACAATGAGCAGTTCTTC.

The chain joins TRBV5-1 to TRBJ1-2; D may be TRBD1 (6 bases). The CDR3 extends over 14 amino acids. Germline V CDR1 and CDR2: SGHRS, YFSETQ. Trimming shortened V by 4 bases and J by 2 bases, and 12 bases separated the two germline ends. The chain's CDR3 is CASSQDSPNYGYTF. In DNA form, the CDR3 reads TGCGCCAGCAGCCAGGACAGTCCCAACTATGGCTACACCTTC.

V and J are TRBV28 and TRBJ2-7; 13 positions match TRBD2. CDR1 MDHEN and CDR2 SYDVKM come from the germline V gene. This CDR3 is built from 15 residues. V lost 7 bases to trimming and J lost 2 bases; unmatched junction nucleotides: 5. DNA for the CDR3: TGTGCCAGCACTGTAGGGACTAGCGGGACCTACGAGCAGTACTTC. This encodes CASTVGTSGTYEQYF.

The rearrangement uses TRBV28 and TRBJ1-4; 8 bases are shared with TRBD1. Trimming removed 5 bases from V and 5 bases from J; junction bases left unmatched: 16. The CDR3 spans 18 residues. CDR1 and CDR2 from the germline V gene are MDHEN and SYDVKM. The CDR3 DNA reads TGTGCCAGCAGTCACCAAATTGGCCCGGACAGGGAAAATGAAAAACTGTTTTTT. It encodes CASSHQIGPDRENEKLFF.

The chain couples TRBV28 to TRBJ2-4, with 9 bases fitting TRBD1. The CDR3 is 14 amino acids. With V trimmed by 5 bases and J by 7 bases, 6 bases remained unmatched. Germline loops: CDR1 MDHEN, CDR2 SYDVKM. The CDR3 nucleotides read TGTGCCAGCAGTACCGGACAGGGGTCCAACATTCAGTACTTC. This codes for CASSTGQGSNIQYF.

The chain couples TRBV7-2 to TRBJ1-4, with D maybe TRBD1 (6 bases). CDR3 length equals 12 residues. Germline V gives CDR1 SGHTA, CDR2 FQGNSA. The V end lost 5 bases, the J end lost 7 bases, and 8 bases lay between the germline ends. This CDR3 reads CASSLDSEKLFF. CDR3 DNA: TGTGCCAGCAGCCTGGACAGTGAAAAACTGTTTTTT.

DNA for the CDR3: TGTGCCATCAGTGGCGGCAGCGGGCGCACAGATACGCAGTATTTT. It yields the protein CAISGGSGRTDTQYF. The chain has TRBV10-3 and TRBJ2-3; D is possibly TRBD2 (6 bases). In germline, CDR1 is ENHRY, CDR2 SYGVKD. The CDR3 loop spans 15 amino acids. Trimming took 4 bases from V and 1 from J, leaving 12 bases between them.

This chain joins TRBV11-2 and TRBJ2-1; 9 nucleotides match TRBD1. Germline V gives CDR1 SGHAT, CDR2 FQNNGV. This CDR3 spans 16 amino acids. Unmatched junction bases numbered 2, after V lost 0 bases and J lost 2 bases. The CDR3 reads CASSLDGDRAYNEQFF. CDR3 bases: TGTGCCAGCAGCTTAGATGGGGACAGGGCCTACAATGAGCAGTTCTTC.

The genes are TRBV15 and TRBJ2-3, with 9 bases identical to TRBD2. Trimming took 8 bases from V and 3 from J; bases not matched to a gene: 3. The CDR3 runs 13 residues. Germline values: CDR1 LNHNV, CDR2 YYDKDF (reference sequence). In DNA form, the CDR3 reads TGTGCCACCTCCCTAGCGGGGACAGATACGCAGTATTTT. This encodes CATSLAGTDTQYF.

Ten or more counts support this clone. V is TRBV27 and J is TRBJ2-7; TRBD1 is a possible D gene (5 bases). The germline gives CDR1 MNHEY, CDR2 SMNVEV (reference sequence). V was trimmed by 5 bases and J by 2 bases, leaving 13 bases between them. This CDR3 has 14 amino acids. CDR3 coding DNA: TGTGCCAGCAGTGGGGCCCTTTTCCCCTACGAGCAGTACTTC. The encoded protein is CASSGALFPYEQYF.